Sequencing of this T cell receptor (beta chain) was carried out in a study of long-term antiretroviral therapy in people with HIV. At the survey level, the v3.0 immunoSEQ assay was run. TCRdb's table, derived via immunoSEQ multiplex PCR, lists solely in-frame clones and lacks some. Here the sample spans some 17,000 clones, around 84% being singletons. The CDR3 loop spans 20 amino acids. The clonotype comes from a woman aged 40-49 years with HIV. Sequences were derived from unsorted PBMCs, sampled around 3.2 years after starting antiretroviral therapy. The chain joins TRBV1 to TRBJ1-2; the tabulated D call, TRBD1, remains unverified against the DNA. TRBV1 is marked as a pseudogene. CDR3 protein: CTSSQCGRPPLGRGFYGYTF. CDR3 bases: TGCACCAGCAGCCAATGTGGACGACCCCCATTGGGCAGGGGGTTCTATGGCTACACCTTC.